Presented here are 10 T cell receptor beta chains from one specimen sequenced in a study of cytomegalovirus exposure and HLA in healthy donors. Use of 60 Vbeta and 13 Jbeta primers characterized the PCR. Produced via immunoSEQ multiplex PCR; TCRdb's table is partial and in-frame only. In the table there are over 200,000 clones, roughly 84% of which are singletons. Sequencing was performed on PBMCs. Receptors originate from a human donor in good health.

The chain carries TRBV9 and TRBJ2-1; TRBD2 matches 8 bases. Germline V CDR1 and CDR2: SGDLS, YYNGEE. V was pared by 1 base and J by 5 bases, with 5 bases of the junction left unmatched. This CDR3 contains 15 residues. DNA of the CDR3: TGTGCCAGCAGCGTACTCAGCGGGAGTGACAATGAGCAGTTCTTC. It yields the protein CASSVLSGSDNEQFF.

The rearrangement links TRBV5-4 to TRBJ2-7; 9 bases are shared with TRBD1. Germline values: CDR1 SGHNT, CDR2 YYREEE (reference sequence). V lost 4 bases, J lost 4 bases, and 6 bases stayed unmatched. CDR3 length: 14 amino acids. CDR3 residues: CASSAADRGYEQYF. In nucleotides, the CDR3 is TGTGCCAGCAGCGCCGCTGACAGGGGGTACGAGCAGTACTTC. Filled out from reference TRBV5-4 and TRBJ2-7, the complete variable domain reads ETGVTQSPTHLIKTRGQQVTLRCSSQSGHNTVSWYQQALGQGPQFIFQYYREEENGRGNFPPRFSGLQFPNYSSELNVNALELDDSALYLCASSAADRGYEQYFGPGTRLTVT.

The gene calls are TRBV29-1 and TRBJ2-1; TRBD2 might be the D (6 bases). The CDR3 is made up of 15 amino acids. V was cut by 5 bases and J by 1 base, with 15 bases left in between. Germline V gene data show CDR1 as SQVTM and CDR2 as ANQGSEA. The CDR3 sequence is CSVPQGGTSYNEQFF. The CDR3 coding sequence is TGCAGCGTTCCCCAAGGCGGGACTTCCTACAATGAGCAGTTCTTC.

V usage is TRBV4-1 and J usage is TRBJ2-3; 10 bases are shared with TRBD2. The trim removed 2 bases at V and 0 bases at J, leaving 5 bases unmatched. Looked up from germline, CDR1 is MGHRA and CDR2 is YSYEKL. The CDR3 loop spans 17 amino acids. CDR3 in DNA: TGCGCCAGCAGCCAACGGACTAGCGGAGCTAGCACAGATACGCAGTATTTT. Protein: CASSQRTSGASTDTQYF.

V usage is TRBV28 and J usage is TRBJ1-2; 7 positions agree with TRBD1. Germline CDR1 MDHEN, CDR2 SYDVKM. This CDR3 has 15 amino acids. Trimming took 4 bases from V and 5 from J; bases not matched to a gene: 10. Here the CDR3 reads CASSSRTGVVYGYTF. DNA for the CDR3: TGTGCCAGCAGTTCGCGGACAGGAGTTGTTTATGGCTACACCTTC.

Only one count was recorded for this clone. CDR3 coding DNA: TGTGCCTGCCCTGGGGGGACAGGTCCGTACGAGCAGTACTTC. Amino acids: CACPGGTGPYEQYF. The rearrangement uses TRBV30 and TRBJ2-7, with 8 bases that match TRBD1. Germline CDR1 and CDR2: GTSNPN and SVGIG (reference sequence). Unmatched junction bases numbered 11, after V lost 6 bases and J lost 4 bases. The CDR3 sequence is 14 residues long.

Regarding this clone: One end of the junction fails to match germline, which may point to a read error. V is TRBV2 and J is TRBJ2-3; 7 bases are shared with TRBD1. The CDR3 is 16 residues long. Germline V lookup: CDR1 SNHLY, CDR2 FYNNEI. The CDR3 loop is CASSETGSYRADTQYF. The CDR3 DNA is TGTGCCAGCAGTGAGACAGGGTCGTATCGGGCAGATACGCAATATTTT.

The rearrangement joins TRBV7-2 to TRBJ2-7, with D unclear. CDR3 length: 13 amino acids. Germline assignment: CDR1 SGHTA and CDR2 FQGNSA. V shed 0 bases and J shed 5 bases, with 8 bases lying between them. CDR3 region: CASSLARLDEQYF. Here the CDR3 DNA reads TGTGCCAGCAGCTTAGCAAGACTGGACGAGCAGTACTTC.

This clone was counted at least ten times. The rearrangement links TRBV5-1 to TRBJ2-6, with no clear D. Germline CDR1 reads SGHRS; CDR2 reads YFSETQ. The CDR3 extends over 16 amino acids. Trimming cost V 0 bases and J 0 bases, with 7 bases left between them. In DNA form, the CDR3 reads TGCGCCAGCAGCTTGGTGGGCAGCTCTGGGGCCAACGTCCTGACTTTC. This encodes CASSLVGSSGANVLTF.

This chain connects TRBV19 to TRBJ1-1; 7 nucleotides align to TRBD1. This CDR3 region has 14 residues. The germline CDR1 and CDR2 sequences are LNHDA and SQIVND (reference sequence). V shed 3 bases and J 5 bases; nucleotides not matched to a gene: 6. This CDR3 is CASSIHRGSTEAFF. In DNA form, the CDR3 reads TGTGCCAGTAGTATTCACAGGGGATCGACTGAAGCTTTCTTT.